This T cell receptor (beta chain) was identified in a study of shared clonotypes between healthy human individuals. Study as a whole: Three plates each covered CD4 naive and memory; CD8 naive two, CD8 memory one.

Assay: immunoSEQ multiplex PCR; the TCRdb copy retains only in-frame clones and omits some. The table includes roughly 2.2 million clones, about nine tenths detected once. In germline, CDR1 is LGHNT, CDR2 FRNRAP. Trimming took 5 bases from V and 6 from J, leaving 6 bases between them. This CDR3 spans 11 amino acids. This clone was seen only once. V gene TRBV12-5 combines with J gene TRBJ2-3; perhaps TRBD2 as D (5 bases). This TCR was sampled from a man in his late teens or twenties in good health. Some clones in this sample may be carry-over from other donors' samples. Sequencing was carried out using naive CD4+ T cells from PBMCs. Described subset: CD45RA+ positively selected. In DNA form, the CDR3 reads TGTGCTAGTGGTACGGGGGATACGCAGTATTTT. Translation gives CASGTGDTQYF.